These 32 T cell receptor beta chains came from one sample sequenced in a study of blood T cell repertoires in COVID-19. Using immunoSEQ multiplex PCR, the repertoire was profiled, and TCRdb retains in-frame clones only, with some absent. Altogether roughly 300,000 clones are present, approximately 91% being singletons, with the ten largest covering approximately 2.5%. Input material: PBMCs or T cells enriched from blood (not recorded which). The source of these receptors is a woman in her forties with acute COVID-19.

This chain uses TRBV24-1 with TRBJ1-4, with 8 bases identical to TRBD1. The V gene's germline CDR1 is KGHDR and CDR2 SFDVKD. This CDR3 comprises 14 residues. J lost 8 bases, V lost 4 bases, and 5 bases had no gene match. As DNA, the CDR3 is TGTGCCACCAGTGAGGACAGGGTTGGAGAAAAACTGTTTTTT. It is translated as CATSEDRVGEKLFF.

The V call is TRBV15, the J call TRBJ1-4; D might be TRBD1 (5 bases). The CDR3 consists of 15 residues. V was shortened by 0 bases and J by 3 bases, with 8 bases between the two germline ends. The germline V gene encodes CDR1 LNHNV and CDR2 YYDKDF (reference sequence). CDR3 amino acids: CATSRDRGSNEKLFF. Here the CDR3 DNA reads TGTGCCACCAGCAGAGATCGGGGGTCTAATGAAAAACTGTTTTTT.

This sequence joins TRBV12-3 or TRBV12-4 and TRBJ1-5; unclear D gene. V dropped 3 bases and J dropped 5 bases, with 8 bases sitting between them. The CDR3 loop spans 13 amino acids. For the CDR3, the DNA is TGTGCCAGCAGTTTCGCAGCGGATCAGCCCCAGCATTTT. Residues: CASSFAADQPQHF.

The chain uses TRBV18 and TRBJ2-7; 9 bases align to TRBD1. The V gene's germline CDR1 is KGHSH and CDR2 LQKENI. The CDR3 is 15 residues long. The J segment lost 3 bases and the V segment lost 0 bases, leaving 3 bases of the junction unmatched. The CDR3 DNA is TGTGCCAGCTCACCACCGGGGACAGGGAGCTACGAGCAGTACTTC. Protein product: CASSPPGTGSYEQYF.

The DNA of the CDR3 is TGTGCCAGCAGTCTGGGGGGTAGTAGCAATCAGCCCCAGCATTTT. Its translation: CASSLGGSSNQPQHF. The gene calls are TRBV27 and TRBJ1-5; D is perhaps TRBD1 (5 bases). Trimming cost V 5 bases and J 0 bases, with 11 bases left between them. Germline V gene lookup returns CDR1 MNHEY and CDR2 SMNVEV (reference sequence). This CDR3 region has 15 residues.

The rearrangement joins TRBV18 to TRBJ1-1, with D perhaps matching TRBD1 (6 bases). This CDR3 has 13 residues. Germline V gene lookup returns CDR1 KGHSH and CDR2 LQKENI. V lost 2 bases to trimming and J lost 6 bases, with 10 bases between them. The CDR3 protein is CASSPTGNPEAFF. The DNA of the CDR3 is TGTGCCAGCTCACCAACAGGGAATCCTGAAGCTTTCTTT.

In nucleotides, the CDR3 is TGTGCCAGCAGCTTAGGTGGGAGCGCCGACTACGAGCAGTACTTC. This translates into CASSLGGSADYEQYF. The chain uses TRBV11-3 and TRBJ2-7, with D perhaps TRBD2 (5 bases). This CDR3 has 15 amino acids. Per the germline V gene, CDR1 is SGHNT and CDR2 is YENEEA. Trimming pared 1 base from V and 3 bases from J, leaving 13 bases between.

The genes are TRBV21-1 and TRBJ2-7; the D call of TRBD2 is as the table states it, not checked on the DNA. TRBV21-1 is classified as a pseudogene. The CDR3 covers 18 residues. The CDR3: CASSKRPLQLAEYYEQYF. The DNA of the CDR3 is TGTGCCAGCAGCAAAAGACCCCTCCAACTAGCGGAGTATTACGAGCAGTACTTC.

The rearrangement uses TRBV7-9 and TRBJ2-6; 7 bases match TRBD1. The CDR3 length is 16 residues. Germline trimming cut 1 base from V and 3 bases from J; bases unmatched to any gene: 3. Germline V gene data show CDR1 as SEHNR and CDR2 as FQNEAQ (reference sequence). The CDR3 reads CASSLGDRVGANVLTF. The CDR3 DNA sequence: TGTGCCAGCAGCTTAGGCGACAGGGTTGGGGCCAACGTCCTGACTTTC.

The chain couples TRBV28 to TRBJ2-1; weak D call: TRBD2 (5 bases). CDR1 is MDHEN, CDR2 SYDVKM, per germline. Between the trimmed V and J ends, which lost 1 base and 5 bases, there was a span of 9 bases. The CDR3 is 14 amino acids. CDR3: CASSLLRANNEQFF. In DNA form, the CDR3 reads TGTGCCAGCAGTTTATTGAGGGCTAACAATGAGCAGTTCTTC.

CDR3 residues: CASSLASGVTDTQYF. The CDR3 DNA reads as TGTGCCAGCAGCTTAGCGTCGGGGGTCACAGATACGCAGTATTTT. The rearrangement joins TRBV7-2 to TRBJ2-3; a possible D gene is TRBD2 (6 bases). Trimming pared 0 bases from V and 2 bases from J, leaving 9 bases between. The germline V gene encodes CDR1 SGHTA and CDR2 FQGNSA. There are 15 residues in the CDR3. The whole variable domain, remainder taken from reference TRBV7-2 and TRBJ2-3, is GAGVSQSPSNKVTEKGKDVELRCDPISGHTALYWYRQSLGQGLEFLIYFQGNSAPDKSGLPSDRFSAERTGGSVSTLTIQRTQQEDSAVYLCASSLASGVTDTQYFGPGTRLTVL.

This rearrangement joins TRBV12-3 or TRBV12-4 to TRBJ2-1; 8 bases are a match to TRBD1. The CDR3 consists of 12 residues. V lost 7 bases, J lost 9 bases, and 5 bases stayed unmatched. In nucleotides, the CDR3 is TGTGCCAGCACCCCCGACAGGGGTGAGCAGTTCTTC. This gives the protein CASTPDRGEQFF.

To note about this clone: Different DNA sequences within this sample yield the same CDR3. This chain connects TRBV27 to TRBJ1-5; possibly TRBD1 for D (6 bases). V dropped 0 bases and J dropped 4 bases, with 10 bases sitting between them. The germline CDR1 and CDR2 sequences are MNHEY and SMNVEV (reference sequence). The CDR3 covers 15 residues. Here the CDR3 reads CASSLSAGVNQPQHF. The CDR3 DNA reads as TGTGCCAGCAGTTTATCGGCAGGGGTGAATCAGCCCCAGCATTTT.

This sequence joins TRBV28 and TRBJ1-1, with D unclear. The CDR3 sequence is 11 residues long. V was clipped by 9 bases and J by 6 bases, with 11 bases between them. Germline CDR1 is MDHEN and CDR2 is SYDVKM. CDR3 loop: CASCSGAEAFF. Written as DNA, the CDR3 is TGTGCCAGTTGCTCCGGGGCTGAAGCTTTCTTT. Combining the CDR3 with reference TRBV28 and TRBJ1-1 gives the whole variable domain DVKVTQSSRYLVKRTGEKVFLECVQDMDHENMFWYRQDPGLGLRLIYFSYDVKMKEKGDIPEGYSVSREKKERFSLILESASTNQTSMYLCASCSGAEAFFGQGTRLTVV.

This chain joins TRBV5-4 and TRBJ1-5; unclear D gene. Germline values: CDR1 SGHNT, CDR2 YYREEE (reference sequence). The CDR3 is made up of 15 amino acids. Trimming left V 3 bases short and J 4 bases short, with 14 bases between. The CDR3 coding sequence is TGTGCCAGCAGCTCGGAGCCGGGAGAAAATCAGCCCCAGCATTTT. This translates into CASSSEPGENQPQHF.

This clone occurred once. The chain recombines TRBV4-1 with TRBJ1-1; TRBD1 agrees at 7 bases. The CDR3 spans 15 residues. Germline values: CDR1 MGHRA, CDR2 YSYEKL. The V and J ends lost 2 bases and 7 bases, in that order; junction bases with no gene match: 10. CDR3 sequence: CASSQQTGQPIEAFF. CDR3 sequence (DNA): TGCGCCAGCAGCCAACAGACGGGACAGCCAATTGAAGCTTTCTTT.

This clone was seen only a few times. J is TRBJ1-1 and V is TRBV5-1; 8 nucleotides line up with TRBD1. Germline lookup yields CDR1 SGHRS and CDR2 YFSETQ. V trimming: 0 bases; J trimming: 12 bases; junction bases outside the gene matches: 10. The CDR3 is made up of 14 amino acids. This chain's CDR3 is CASSLAGTGNLPFF. Written as DNA, the CDR3 is TGCGCCAGCAGCTTGGCCGGGACAGGAAACTTACCTTTCTTT.

The chain has TRBV6-5 and TRBJ2-1, with TRBD2 identical over 15 bases. Germline V gene lookup returns CDR1 MNHEY and CDR2 SVGAGI. Trimming took 7 bases from V and 7 from J; bases not matched to a gene: 5. The CDR3 is 15 residues long. CDR3 loop: CASMAGLAGGNEQFF. Written as DNA, the CDR3 is TGTGCCAGCATGGCGGGACTAGCGGGGGGTAATGAGCAGTTCTTC.

V and J are TRBV7-2 and TRBJ2-5, with 14 nucleotides matching TRBD2. Germline loops: CDR1 SGHTA, CDR2 FQGNSA. CDR3 length: 16 amino acids. V gave up 5 bases and J gave up 2 bases; unmatched junction bases: 4. The CDR3 DNA sequence: TGTGCCAGCAGCAAGACTAGCGGGGGGGTACAAGAGACCCAGTACTTC. This gives the protein CASSKTSGGVQETQYF.

The rearrangement links TRBV4-1 to TRBJ1-2, with D unclear. The V end was cut by 0 bases, the J end by 3 bases, with 14 bases between. Germline CDR1 reads MGHRA; CDR2 reads YSYEKL. The CDR3 extends over 16 amino acids. The CDR3 DNA reads as TGCGCCAGCAGCCAAGAGGGAGCCGGGCCTTACTATGGCTACACCTTC. Translation gives CASSQEGAGPYYGYTF.

The rearrangement links TRBV28 to TRBJ2-5, with 8 nucleotides matching TRBD1. Per germline, CDR1 MDHEN and CDR2 SYDVKM. The CDR3 is made up of 16 amino acids. With 5 bases clipped from V and 2 bases from J, the junction kept 10 bases outside the gene matches. Here the CDR3 reads CASSSPGTGFQETQYF. The CDR3 region has the DNA TGTGCCAGCAGTAGCCCCGGGACAGGATTTCAAGAGACCCAGTACTTC.

The chain recombines TRBV6-5 with TRBJ1-2; tentatively, D is TRBD1 (6 bases). In germline, CDR1 is MNHEY, CDR2 SVGAGI. The V and J ends lost 6 bases and 0 bases respectively, with 11 bases between them. This CDR3 region has 14 residues. DNA for the CDR3: TGTGCCAGCAGCTGGACAGAGGCTAACTATGGCTACACCTTC. Its protein product is CASSWTEANYGYTF.

The rearrangement uses TRBV4-1 and TRBJ1-1, with unresolved D. V lost 0 bases to trimming and J lost 1 base, with 12 bases between them. The V gene's germline CDR1 is MGHRA and CDR2 YSYEKL. The CDR3 loop spans 16 amino acids. For the CDR3, the DNA is TGCGCCAGCAGCCAAGAGCGGTCAAGCGCGAACACTGAAGCTTTCTTT. This sequence encodes CASSQERSSANTEAFF.

The V gene is TRBV2, the J gene TRBJ1-2; D may be TRBD1 (5 bases). The CDR3 sequence is 15 residues long. V lost 3 bases, J lost 2 bases, and 13 bases lay in between. Germline V CDR1 and CDR2: SNHLY, FYNNEI. CDR3: CASSDRGGSNYGYTF. The CDR3 DNA follows: TGTGCCAGCAGTGATAGGGGAGGTTCGAACTATGGCTACACCTTC.

This chain uses TRBV7-3 with TRBJ1-1; D is undetermined. This CDR3 has 13 residues. Per germline, CDR1 SGHTA and CDR2 FQGTGA. Between the trimmed V and J ends, which lost 3 bases and 2 bases, there was a span of 7 bases. The DNA for the CDR3 is TGTGCCAGCAGCTTGGCGGGAAACACTGAAGCTTTCTTT. Its translation: CASSLAGNTEAFF. Full variable domain (rest looked up from reference TRBV7-3 and TRBJ1-1): GAGVSQTPSNKVTEKGKYVELRCDPISGHTALYWYRQSLGQGPEFLIYFQGTGAADDSGLPNDRFFAVRPEGSVSTLKIQRTERGDSAVYLCASSLAGNTEAFFGQGTRLTVV.

The chain combines TRBV15 with TRBJ2-2, with 7 bases aligning to TRBD2. This CDR3 contains 18 residues. V trimming: 4 bases; J trimming: 7 bases; junction bases outside the gene matches: 18. Germline CDR1 and CDR2: LNHNV and YYDKDF (reference sequence). As DNA, the CDR3 is TGTGCCACCAGCATAGGAGGCTCAGGGACTATGACGGTCGGGGAGCTGTTTTTT. Translated: CATSIGGSGTMTVGELFF. Variable domain in full (rest from reference TRBV15 and TRBJ2-2): DAMVIQNPRYQVTQFGKPVTLSCSQTLNHNVMYWYQQKSSQAPKLLFHYYDKDFNNEADTPDNFQSRRPNTSFCFLDIRSPGLGDTAMYLCATSIGGSGTMTVGELFFGEGSRLTVL.

V is TRBV21-1 and J is TRBJ2-2; TRBD2 is the table's D call and was not checked against the DNA. TRBV21-1 is a pseudogene segment. The CDR3 consists of 15 residues. This CDR3 is CASSRGLGTYGELFF. CDR3 nucleotide sequence: TGTGCCAGCAGCAGAGGACTGGGCACATACGGGGAGCTGTTTTTT.

The V and J genes are TRBV27 and TRBJ2-5; D is uncertain. Trimming removed 4 bases at V and 5 bases at J, with 5 bases between. The CDR3 length is 11 residues. Germline CDR1 and CDR2: MNHEY and SMNVEV (reference sequence). The CDR3 nucleotides are TGTGCCAGCAGTTCGAGGGAGACCCAGTACTTC. Translated, it gives CASSSRETQYF.

This sequence joins TRBV6-5 and TRBJ2-5; 9 positions match TRBD1. CDR3 length: 16 amino acids. With 2 bases clipped from V and 4 bases from J, the junction kept 8 bases outside the gene matches. The germline V gene has CDR1 MNHEY and CDR2 SVGAGI. The CDR3 spells CASSYGGQGFRETQYF. The CDR3 DNA reads as TGTGCCAGCAGTTACGGAGGACAGGGGTTTAGAGAGACCCAGTACTTC.

V and J are TRBV7-2 and TRBJ1-1, with D maybe TRBD1 (5 bases). The germline CDR1 and CDR2 sequences are SGHTA and FQGNSA. This CDR3 has 14 amino acids. V was pared by 0 bases and J by 8 bases, with 13 bases between. The CDR3 here is CASSLALQGSEAFF. CDR3 nucleotides: TGTGCCAGCAGCTTAGCGCTCCAGGGATCAGAAGCTTTCTTT.

The chain combines TRBV2 with TRBJ2-1, with 9 bases matching TRBD1. Germline V gene sequence: CDR1 SNHLY, CDR2 FYNNEI. The length of the CDR3 is 15 residues. The ends lost 1 base at V and 6 bases at J; junction bases unmatched: 4. The CDR3 region has the DNA TGTGCCAGCAGTGAAGGGACAGGGGTTAGCAATGAGCAGTTCTTC. Translating gives CASSEGTGVSNEQFF.

This chain uses TRBV7-2 with TRBJ1-6; D is undetermined. Germline V gives CDR1 SGHTA, CDR2 FQGNSA. Trimming removed 5 bases at V and 14 bases at J, with 13 bases between. The CDR3 length is 12 residues. CDR3 in amino acids: CASSPGKAALHF. DNA for the CDR3: TGTGCCAGCAGCCCCGGGAAAGCTGCCCTCCACTTT.